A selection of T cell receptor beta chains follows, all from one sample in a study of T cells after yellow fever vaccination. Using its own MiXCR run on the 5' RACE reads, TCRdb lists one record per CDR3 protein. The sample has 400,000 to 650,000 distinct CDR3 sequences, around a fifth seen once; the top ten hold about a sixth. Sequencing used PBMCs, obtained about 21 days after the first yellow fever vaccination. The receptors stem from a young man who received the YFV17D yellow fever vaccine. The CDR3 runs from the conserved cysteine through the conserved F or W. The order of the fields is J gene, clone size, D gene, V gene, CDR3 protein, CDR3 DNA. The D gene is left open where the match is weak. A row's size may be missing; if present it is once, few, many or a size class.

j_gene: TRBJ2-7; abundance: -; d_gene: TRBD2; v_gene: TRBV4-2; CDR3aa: CDSSQGPGRGGSYEQYF; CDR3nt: TGTGACAGCAGCCAAGGGCCTGGTCGGGGGGGGTCCTACGAGCAGTACTTC
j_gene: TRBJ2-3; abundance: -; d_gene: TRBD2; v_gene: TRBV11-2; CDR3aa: CASSQLAVISTDTQYF; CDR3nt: TGTGCCAGCAGCCAACTAGCGGTGATTAGCACAGATACGCAGTATTTT
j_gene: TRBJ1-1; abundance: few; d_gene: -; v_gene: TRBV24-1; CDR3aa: CATSDSPGRVNSNTEAFF; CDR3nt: TGTGCCACCAGTGATTCCCCCGGCAGGGTGAATTCGAATACTGAAGCTTTCTTT
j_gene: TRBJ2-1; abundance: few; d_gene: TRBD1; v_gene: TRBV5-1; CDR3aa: CASSVGTGSEQFF; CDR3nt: TGCGCCAGCAGCGTCGGGACAGGCAGTGAGCAGTTCTTC
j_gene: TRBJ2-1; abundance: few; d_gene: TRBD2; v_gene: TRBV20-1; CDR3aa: CSARDLLAGGRNEQFF; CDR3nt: TGCAGTGCTAGAGATCTCCTAGCGGGGGGGCGCAATGAGCAGTTCTTC
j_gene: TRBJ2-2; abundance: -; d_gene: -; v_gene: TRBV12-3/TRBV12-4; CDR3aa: CASSFAPFGELFF; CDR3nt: TGTGCCAGCAGTTTCGCCCCCTTTGGGGAGCTGTTTTTT
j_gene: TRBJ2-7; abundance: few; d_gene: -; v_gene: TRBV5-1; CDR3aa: CASSWTYGRQNSLLYEQYF; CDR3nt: TGCGCCAGCAGCTGGACCTATGGGCGGCAAAACTCCCTCCTTTACGAGCAGTACTTC
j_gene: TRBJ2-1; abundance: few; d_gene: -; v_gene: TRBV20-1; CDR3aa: CSASQGRNEQFF; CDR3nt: TGCAGTGCTTCCCAAGGCCGTAATGAGCAGTTCTTC
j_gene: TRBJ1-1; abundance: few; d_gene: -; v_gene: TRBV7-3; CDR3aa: CASSPRGSAEAFF; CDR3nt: TGTGCCAGCAGCCCGAGGGGTAGCGCTGAAGCTTTCTTT
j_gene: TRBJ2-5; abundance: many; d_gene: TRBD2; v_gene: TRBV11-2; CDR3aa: CASSPLGLAGGSGRTQYF; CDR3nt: TGTGCCAGCAGCCCACTCGGACTAGCGGGGGGTTCCGGTAGGACCCAGTACTTC
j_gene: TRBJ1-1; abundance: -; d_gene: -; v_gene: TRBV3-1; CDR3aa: CATTQGNTEAFF; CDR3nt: TGTGCCACAACACAGGGAAACACTGAAGCTTTCTTT
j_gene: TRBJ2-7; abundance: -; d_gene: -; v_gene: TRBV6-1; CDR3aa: CASSPEVSYEQYF; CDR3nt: TGTGCCAGCAGCCCGGAAGTTTCCTACGAGCAGTACTTC
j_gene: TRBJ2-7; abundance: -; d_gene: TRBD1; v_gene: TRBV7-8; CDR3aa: CASKLGTVPGEQYF; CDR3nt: TGTGCCAGCAAGCTAGGGACAGTACCCGGAGAGCAGTACTTC
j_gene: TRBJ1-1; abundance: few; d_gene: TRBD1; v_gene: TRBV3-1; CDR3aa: CASSQDLGQANTEAFF; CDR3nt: TGTGCCAGCAGCCAAGACCTGGGACAGGCGAACACTGAAGCTTTCTTT
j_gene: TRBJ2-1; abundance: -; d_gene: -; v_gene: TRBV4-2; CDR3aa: CASSQVKAGPLNEQFF; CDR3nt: TGTGCCAGCAGCCAAGTCAAGGCGGGTCCCCTCAATGAGCAGTTCTTC
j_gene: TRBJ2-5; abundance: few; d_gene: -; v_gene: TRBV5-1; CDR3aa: CASSASTVGETQYF; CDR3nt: TGCGCCAGCAGCGCATCGACAGTAGGGGAGACCCAGTACTTC
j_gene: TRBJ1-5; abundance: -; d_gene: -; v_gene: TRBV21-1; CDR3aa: CAMEPRLNQPQHF; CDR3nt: TGTGCCATGGAACCTCGGCTTAATCAGCCCCAGCATTTT
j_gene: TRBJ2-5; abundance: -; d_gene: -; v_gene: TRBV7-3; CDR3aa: CASSFSGWGETQYF; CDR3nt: TGTGCCAGCAGCTTTTCGGGGTGGGGAGAGACCCAGTACTTC
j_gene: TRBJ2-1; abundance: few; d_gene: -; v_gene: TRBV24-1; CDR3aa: CATQDWGRVNEQFF; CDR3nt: TGTGCCACCCAAGATTGGGGGCGCGTCAATGAGCAGTTCTTC
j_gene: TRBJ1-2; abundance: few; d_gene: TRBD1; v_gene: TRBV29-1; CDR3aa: CSVERSGQAYGYTF; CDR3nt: TGCAGCGTCGAGCGTTCGGGACAGGCCTATGGCTACACCTTC
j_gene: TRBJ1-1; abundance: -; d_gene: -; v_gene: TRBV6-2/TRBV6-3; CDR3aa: CASSYMSGREAFF; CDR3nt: TGTGCCAGCAGTTACATGTCAGGACGTGAAGCTTTCTTT
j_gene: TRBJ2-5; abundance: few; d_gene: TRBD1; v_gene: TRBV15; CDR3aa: CATSRATGAQETQYF; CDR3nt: TGTGCCACCAGCAGAGCGACAGGGGCCCAAGAGACCCAGTACTTC
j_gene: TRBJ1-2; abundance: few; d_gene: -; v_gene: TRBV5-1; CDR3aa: CASSLAGTIWDYGYTF; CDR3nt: TGCGCCAGCAGCTTGGCCGGGACAATTTGGGACTATGGCTACACCTTC
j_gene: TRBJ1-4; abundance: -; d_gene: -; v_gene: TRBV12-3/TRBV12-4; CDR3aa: CASTDPGAGEKLFF; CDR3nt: TGTGCCAGCACCGACCCAGGGGCGGGTGAAAAACTGTTTTTT
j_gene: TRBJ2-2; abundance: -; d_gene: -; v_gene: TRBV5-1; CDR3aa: CASSSTGTRGTGELFF; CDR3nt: TGCGCCAGCAGCTCAACCGGGACGCGAGGTACCGGGGAGCTGTTTTTT
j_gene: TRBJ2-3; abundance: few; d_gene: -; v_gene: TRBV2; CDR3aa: CASSVREGEDTQYF; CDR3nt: TGTGCCAGCAGTGTAAGAGAGGGTGAGGATACGCAGTATTTT
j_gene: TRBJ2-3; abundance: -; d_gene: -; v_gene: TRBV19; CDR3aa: CASSNWEETSTDTQYF; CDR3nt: TGTGCCAGTAGTAACTGGGAGGAGACTAGCACAGATACGCAGTATTTT
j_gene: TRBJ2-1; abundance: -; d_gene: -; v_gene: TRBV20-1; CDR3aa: CSARNSALMSNEQFF; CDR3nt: TGCAGTGCTAGGAACAGCGCGTTGATGAGCAATGAGCAGTTCTTC
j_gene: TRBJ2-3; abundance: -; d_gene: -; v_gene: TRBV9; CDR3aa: CASSVGGSDTQYF; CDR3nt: TGTGCCAGCAGCGTAGGGGGCTCAGATACGCAGTATTTT
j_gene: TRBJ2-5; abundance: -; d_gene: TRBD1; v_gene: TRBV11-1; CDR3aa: CASSPKPQGAEETQYF; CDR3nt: TGTGCCAGCAGCCCAAAACCTCAGGGGGCGGAAGAGACCCAGTACTTC
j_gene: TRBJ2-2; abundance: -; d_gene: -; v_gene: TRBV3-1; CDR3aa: CASSQWGELFF; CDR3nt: TGTGCCAGCAGTCAATGGGGGGAGCTGTTTTTT
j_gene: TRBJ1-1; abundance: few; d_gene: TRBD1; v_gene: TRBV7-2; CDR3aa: CASSFQTGVNTEAFF; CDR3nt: TGTGCCAGCAGCTTTCAAACAGGGGTGAACACTGAAGCTTTCTTT
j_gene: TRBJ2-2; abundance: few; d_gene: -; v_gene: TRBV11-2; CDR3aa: CASSLGTVDRELFF; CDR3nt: TGTGCCAGCAGCTTAGGGACAGTGGACAGGGAGCTGTTTTTT
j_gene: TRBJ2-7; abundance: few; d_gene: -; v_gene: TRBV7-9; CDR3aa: CASSILTWDVLYEQYF; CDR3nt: TGTGCCAGCAGCATCCTTACTTGGGACGTCCTCTACGAGCAGTACTTC
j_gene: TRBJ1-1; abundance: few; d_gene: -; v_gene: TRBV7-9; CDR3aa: CASRPEAAPLGRAFF; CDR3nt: TGTGCCAGCCGCCCCGAGGCAGCCCCTCTCGGGCGAGCTTTCTTT
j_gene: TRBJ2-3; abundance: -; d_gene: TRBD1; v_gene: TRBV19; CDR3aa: CASSRRQGRIADTQYF; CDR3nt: TGTGCCAGTAGTAGGAGACAGGGAAGAATCGCAGATACGCAGTATTTT
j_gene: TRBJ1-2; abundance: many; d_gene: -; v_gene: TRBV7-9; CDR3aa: CASSARTDYGYTF; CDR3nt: TGTGCCAGCAGCGCCCGGACGGACTATGGCTACACCTTC
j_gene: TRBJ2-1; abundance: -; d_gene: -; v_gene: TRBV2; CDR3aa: CASSVISDEQFF; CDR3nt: TGTGCCAGCAGTGTTATTAGCGATGAGCAGTTCTTC
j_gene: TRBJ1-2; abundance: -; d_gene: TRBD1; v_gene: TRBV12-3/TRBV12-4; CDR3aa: CASIVRTGGGGNYGYTF; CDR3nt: TGTGCCAGCATCGTCCGGACAGGAGGCGGGGGTAACTATGGCTACACCTTC
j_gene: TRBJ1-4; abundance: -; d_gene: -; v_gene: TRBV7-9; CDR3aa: CASSYGTTNEKLFF; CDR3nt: TGTGCCAGCAGCTATGGGACAACTAATGAAAAACTGTTTTTT
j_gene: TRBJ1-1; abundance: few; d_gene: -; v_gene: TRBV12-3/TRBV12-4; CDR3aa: CASGSGGGNTEAFF; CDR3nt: TGTGCCAGCGGAAGCGGGGGGGGGAACACTGAAGCTTTCTTT
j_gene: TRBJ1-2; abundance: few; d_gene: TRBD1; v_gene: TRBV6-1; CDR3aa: CASRPVQGNYGYTF; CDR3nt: TGTGCCAGCAGGCCGGTACAGGGGAACTATGGCTACACCTTC
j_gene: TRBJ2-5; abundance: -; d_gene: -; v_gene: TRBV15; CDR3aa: CATSATSWAREETQYF; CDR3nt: TGTGCCACCAGCGCAACGTCGTGGGCGAGGGAGGAGACCCAGTACTTC